These T cell receptor beta chains were read from a single sample in a study of cytomegalovirus exposure and HLA in healthy donors. Only in-frame clones appear in the TCRdb table, and some are missing; sequencing was by immunoSEQ multiplex PCR. Among 150,000 to 200,000 clones listed, approximately 78% were seen once. The specimen sequenced was PBMCs. The source is a woman between 50 and 59 years old in good health and CMV-seropositive. Both conserved end residues are part of each CDR3. The order of the fields is V gene, J gene, CDR3 protein.

v_call: TRBV2
j_call: TRBJ2-2
cdr3_aa: CATAVIPAGTGELFF

v_call: TRBV9
j_call: TRBJ2-1
cdr3_aa: CASSATGSSYNEQFF

v_call: TRBV28
j_call: TRBJ2-3
cdr3_aa: CASSPNLAGGLRTDTQYF

v_call: TRBV19
j_call: TRBJ2-1
cdr3_aa: CASSVLAGESHNEQFF

v_call: TRBV19
j_call: TRBJ1-1
cdr3_aa: CASSIPGRSTEAFF

v_call: TRBV5-4
j_call: TRBJ2-1
cdr3_aa: CASSPRTSGSNEQFF

v_call: TRBV5-4
j_call: TRBJ1-1
cdr3_aa: CASSLDSTEAFF

v_call: TRBV5-4
j_call: TRBJ2-3
cdr3_aa: CASSSRLAGRTDTQYF

v_call: TRBV30
j_call: TRBJ1-6
cdr3_aa: CAWSEGARALHF

v_call: TRBV6-5
j_call: TRBJ1-2
cdr3_aa: CASSYSMISANYGYTF

v_call: TRBV15
j_call: TRBJ2-5
cdr3_aa: CATSGSRSQETQYF

v_call: TRBV5-1
j_call: TRBJ1-1
cdr3_aa: CASSLRTGKPVDSEAFF

v_call: TRBV28
j_call: TRBJ1-3
cdr3_aa: CASSQGFAGNTIYF

v_call: TRBV18
j_call: TRBJ2-3
cdr3_aa: CASSPNEGGTDTQYF

v_call: TRBV19
j_call: TRBJ2-1
cdr3_aa: CASSIPGAYNEQFF

v_call: TRBV5-8
j_call: TRBJ2-5
cdr3_aa: CASSLPRQGPQETQYF

v_call: TRBV15
j_call: TRBJ1-5
cdr3_aa: CATSRAPVQPQHF

v_call: TRBV9
j_call: TRBJ2-1
cdr3_aa: CASSSRGAGYNEQFF

v_call: TRBV9
j_call: TRBJ2-3
cdr3_aa: CASSVGPGADTQYF

v_call: TRBV18
j_call: TRBJ1-1
cdr3_aa: CASSPQATNTEAFF

v_call: TRBV28
j_call: TRBJ1-1
cdr3_aa: CASSPPGQGALEAFF

v_call: TRBV7-2
j_call: TRBJ1-1
cdr3_aa: CASSPNRALSNTEAFF

v_call: TRBV5-1
j_call: TRBJ1-5
cdr3_aa: CASSLAGVSNQPQHF

v_call: TRBV28
j_call: TRBJ1-1
cdr3_aa: CASSYLVRGNTEAFF

v_call: TRBV19
j_call: TRBJ1-5
cdr3_aa: CASSETGTAYQPQHF

v_call: TRBV28
j_call: TRBJ2-1
cdr3_aa: CASSLRLAGGTVNNEQFF

v_call: TRBV6-1
j_call: TRBJ1-3
cdr3_aa: CASSVVWSSGNTIYF

v_call: TRBV5-1
j_call: TRBJ2-7
cdr3_aa: CASSSDRSYEQYF

v_call: TRBV6-1
j_call: TRBJ1-2
cdr3_aa: CASSDHSRVPDHGYTF

v_call: TRBV28
j_call: TRBJ1-5
cdr3_aa: CASSRQVQPQHF

v_call: TRBV11-2
j_call: TRBJ2-7
cdr3_aa: CASSFVPAGNYEQYF

v_call: TRBV18
j_call: TRBJ1-2
cdr3_aa: CASSPTGDVNGYTF

v_call: TRBV11-2
j_call: TRBJ1-5
cdr3_aa: CASSLDGEGNQPQHF

v_call: TRBV6-1
j_call: TRBJ1-6
cdr3_aa: CASSEARRNNSPLHF

v_call: TRBV28
j_call: TRBJ2-7
cdr3_aa: CASSLLAGGEQYF

v_call: TRBV5-6
j_call: TRBJ2-5
cdr3_aa: CASSLAMLAESETQYF

v_call: TRBV19
j_call: TRBJ1-2
cdr3_aa: CASSIPQGAHYGYTF

v_call: TRBV7-4
j_call: TRBJ1-1
cdr3_aa: CASSLGYSNTEAFF

v_call: TRBV28
j_call: TRBJ1-2
cdr3_aa: CASSGIYGYTF

v_call: TRBV18
j_call: TRBJ2-7
cdr3_aa: CASSGRDRGIEQYF

v_call: TRBV6-5
j_call: TRBJ1-1
cdr3_aa: CASSYQGAFLGTEAFF

v_call: TRBV7-9
j_call: TRBJ1-5
cdr3_aa: CSSSLGREAHSNQPQHF

v_call: TRBV5-8
j_call: TRBJ2-3
cdr3_aa: CASSPLAGDTQYF

v_call: TRBV5-8
j_call: TRBJ1-1
cdr3_aa: CASSFQVSPNTEAFF

v_call: TRBV4-3
j_call: TRBJ2-7
cdr3_aa: CASSQDHVTGYEQYF

v_call: TRBV19
j_call: TRBJ1-5
cdr3_aa: CASSISWGRNQPQHF

v_call: TRBV5-1
j_call: TRBJ1-1
cdr3_aa: CASSAQGGLNTEAFF

v_call: TRBV10-3
j_call: TRBJ1-1
cdr3_aa: CAITPRGAGTEAFF

v_call: TRBV15
j_call: TRBJ2-1
cdr3_aa: CATQVSPYNEQFF

v_call: TRBV28
j_call: TRBJ2-7
cdr3_aa: CASRLPDRGPYEQYF

v_call: TRBV11-2
j_call: TRBJ2-7
cdr3_aa: CASSLGGGEVEQYF

v_call: TRBV19
j_call: TRBJ1-2
cdr3_aa: CASSMDRGANYGYTF

v_call: TRBV7-2
j_call: TRBJ1-2
cdr3_aa: CASSRTGAYGYTF

v_call: TRBV7-8
j_call: TRBJ1-1
cdr3_aa: CASSLEGGLTEAFF

v_call: TRBV28
j_call: TRBJ2-7
cdr3_aa: CASSTSGGAVEQYF